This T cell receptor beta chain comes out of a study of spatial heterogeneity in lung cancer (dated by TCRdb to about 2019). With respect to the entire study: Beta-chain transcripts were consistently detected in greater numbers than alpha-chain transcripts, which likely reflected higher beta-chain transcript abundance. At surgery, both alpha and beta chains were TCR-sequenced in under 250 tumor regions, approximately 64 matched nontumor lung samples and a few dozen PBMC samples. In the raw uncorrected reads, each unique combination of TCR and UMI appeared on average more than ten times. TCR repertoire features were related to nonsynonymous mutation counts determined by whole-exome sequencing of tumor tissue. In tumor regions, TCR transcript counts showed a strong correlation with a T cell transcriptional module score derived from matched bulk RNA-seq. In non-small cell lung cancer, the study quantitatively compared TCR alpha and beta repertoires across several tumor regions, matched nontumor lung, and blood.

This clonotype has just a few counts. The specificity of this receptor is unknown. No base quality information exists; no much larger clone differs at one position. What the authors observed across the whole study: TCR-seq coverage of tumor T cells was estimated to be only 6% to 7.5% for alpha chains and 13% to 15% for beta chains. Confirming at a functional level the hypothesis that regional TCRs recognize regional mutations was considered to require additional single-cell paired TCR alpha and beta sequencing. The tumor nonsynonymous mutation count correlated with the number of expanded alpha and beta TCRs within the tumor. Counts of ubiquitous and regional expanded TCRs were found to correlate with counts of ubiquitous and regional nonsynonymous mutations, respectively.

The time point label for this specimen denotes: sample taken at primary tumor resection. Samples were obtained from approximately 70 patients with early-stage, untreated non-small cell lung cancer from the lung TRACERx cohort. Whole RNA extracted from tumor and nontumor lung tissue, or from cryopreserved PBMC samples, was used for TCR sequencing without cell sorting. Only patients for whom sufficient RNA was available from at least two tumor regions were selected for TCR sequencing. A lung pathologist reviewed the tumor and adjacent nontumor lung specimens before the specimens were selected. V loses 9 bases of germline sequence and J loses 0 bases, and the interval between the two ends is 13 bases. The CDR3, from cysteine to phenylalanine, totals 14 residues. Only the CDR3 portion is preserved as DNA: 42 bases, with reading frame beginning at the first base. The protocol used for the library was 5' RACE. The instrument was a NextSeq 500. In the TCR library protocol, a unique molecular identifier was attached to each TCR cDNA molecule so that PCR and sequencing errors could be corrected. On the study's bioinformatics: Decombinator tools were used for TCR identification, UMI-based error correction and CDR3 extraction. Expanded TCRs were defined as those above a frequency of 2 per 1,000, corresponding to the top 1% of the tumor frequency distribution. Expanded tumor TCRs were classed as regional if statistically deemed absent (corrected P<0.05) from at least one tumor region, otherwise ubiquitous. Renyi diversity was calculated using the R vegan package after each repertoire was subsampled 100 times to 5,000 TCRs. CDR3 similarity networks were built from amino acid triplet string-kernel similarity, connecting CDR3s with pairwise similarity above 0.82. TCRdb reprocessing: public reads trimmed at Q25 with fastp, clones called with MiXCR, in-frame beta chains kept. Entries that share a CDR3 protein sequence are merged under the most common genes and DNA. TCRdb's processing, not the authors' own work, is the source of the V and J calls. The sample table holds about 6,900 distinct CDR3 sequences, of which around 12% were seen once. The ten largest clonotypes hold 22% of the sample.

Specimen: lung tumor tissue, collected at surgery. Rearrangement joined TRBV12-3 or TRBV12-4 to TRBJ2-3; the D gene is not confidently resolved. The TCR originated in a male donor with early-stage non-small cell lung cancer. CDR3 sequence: CASCCRPSTDTQYF. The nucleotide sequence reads TGTGCCAGTTGCTGCAGACCTAGCACAGATACGCAGTATTTT.